This TCR beta chain was recovered during a study of blood T cell repertoires in COVID-19. Background on the study: Whether acute or convalescent, the COVID-19 samples came from the United States, Italy and Spain. In each case, the material was cDNA or gDNA derived from T cells, B-cell-depleted T cells, or PBMCs.

Seattle researchers signed up patients amid active infection and tracked them longitudinally. This clone was detected only a few times. TCRdb's table, derived via immunoSEQ multiplex PCR, lists solely in-frame clones and lacks some. The data show hundreds of thousands of clones, with roughly nine tenths seen just once and 7.5% to 9% held by the top ten. The CDR3 runs 12 residues. Germline CDR1 and CDR2: SGHVS and FQNEAQ. Trimming cost V 3 bases and J 3 bases, with 5 bases left between them. The clonotype was recovered from a woman between 50 and 59 years old with COVID-19, enrolled during active disease. The genes are TRBV7-8 and TRBJ1-1; D is ambiguous. The sequencing sample was made of peripheral blood. CDR3 sequence reads: CASSFVDTEAFF. In nucleotides, the CDR3 is TGTGCCAGCAGCTTTGTAGACACTGAAGCTTTCTTT.